This T cell receptor beta chain was retrieved from a study of cytomegalovirus exposure and HLA in healthy donors. The PCR was carried out with 60 Vbeta primers and 13 Jbeta primers. Here immunoSEQ multiplex PCR was the method, and the copy in TCRdb shows in-frame clones only, minus some. The data show 170,000 or so clones, with roughly four fifths seen just once and 1.6% held by the top ten. This CDR3 region has 16 residues. V lost 7 bases, J lost 4 bases, and 22 bases lay in between. The germline V gene has CDR1 MDHEN and CDR2 SYDVKM. The chain has TRBV28 and TRBJ1-2, with D maybe TRBD1 (5 bases). The receptor comes from a middle-aged man in good health and CMV-seronegative. The material sequenced was PBMCs. The CDR3 bases are TGTGCCAGCACCTCCCACGTGGACACCATGGCCTATGGCTACACCTTC. It codes for CASTSHVDTMAYGYTF.